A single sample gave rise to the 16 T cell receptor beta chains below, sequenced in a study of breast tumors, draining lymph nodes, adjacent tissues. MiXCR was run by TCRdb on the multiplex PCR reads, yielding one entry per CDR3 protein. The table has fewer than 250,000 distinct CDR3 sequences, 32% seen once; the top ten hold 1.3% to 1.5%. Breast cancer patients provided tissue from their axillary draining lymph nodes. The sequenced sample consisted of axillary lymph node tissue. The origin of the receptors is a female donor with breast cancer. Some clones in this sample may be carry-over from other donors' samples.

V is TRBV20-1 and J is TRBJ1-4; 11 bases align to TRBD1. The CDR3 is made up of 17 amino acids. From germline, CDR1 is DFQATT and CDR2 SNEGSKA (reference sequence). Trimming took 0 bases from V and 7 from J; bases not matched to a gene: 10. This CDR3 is CSARDSGADRGREKLFF. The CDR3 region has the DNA TGCAGTGCTAGAGACTCGGGGGCGGACAGGGGGCGTGAAAAACTGTTTTTT.

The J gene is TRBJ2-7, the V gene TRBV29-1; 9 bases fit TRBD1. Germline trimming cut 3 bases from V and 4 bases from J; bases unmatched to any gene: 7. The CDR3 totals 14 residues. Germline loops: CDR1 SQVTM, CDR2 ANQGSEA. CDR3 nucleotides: TGCAGCGTTGAGGACAGGGGCCTTGGGTACGAGCAGTACTTC. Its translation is CSVEDRGLGYEQYF.

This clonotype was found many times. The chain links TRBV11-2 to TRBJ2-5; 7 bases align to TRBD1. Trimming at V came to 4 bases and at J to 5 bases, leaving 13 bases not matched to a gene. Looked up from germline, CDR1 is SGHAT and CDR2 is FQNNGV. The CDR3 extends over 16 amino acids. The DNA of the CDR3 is TGTGCCAGCAGCTCTCAACAGGGGACGTTCGGGGAGACCCAGTACTTC. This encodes CASSSQQGTFGETQYF.

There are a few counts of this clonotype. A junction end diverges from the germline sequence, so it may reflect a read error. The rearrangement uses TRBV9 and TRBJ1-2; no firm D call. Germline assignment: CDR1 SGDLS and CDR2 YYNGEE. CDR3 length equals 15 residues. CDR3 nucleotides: TGTACCAGCAGCCCCCGGAGGGAATTTAACTATGGCTACACCTTC. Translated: CTSSPRREFNYGYTF.

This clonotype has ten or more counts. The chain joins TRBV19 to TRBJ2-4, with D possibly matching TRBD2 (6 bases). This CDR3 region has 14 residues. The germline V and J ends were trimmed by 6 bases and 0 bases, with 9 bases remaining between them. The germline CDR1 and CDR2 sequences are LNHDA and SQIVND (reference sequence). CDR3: CASRGGAAKNIQYF. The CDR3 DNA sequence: TGTGCCAGTAGGGGCGGGGCAGCCAAAAACATTCAGTACTTC. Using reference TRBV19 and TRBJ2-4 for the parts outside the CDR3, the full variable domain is DGGITQSPKYLFRKEGQNVTLSCEQNLNHDAMYWYRQDPGQGLRLIYYSQIVNDFQKGDIAEGYSVSREKKESFPLTVTSAQKNPTAFYLCASRGGAAKNIQYFGAGTRLSVL.

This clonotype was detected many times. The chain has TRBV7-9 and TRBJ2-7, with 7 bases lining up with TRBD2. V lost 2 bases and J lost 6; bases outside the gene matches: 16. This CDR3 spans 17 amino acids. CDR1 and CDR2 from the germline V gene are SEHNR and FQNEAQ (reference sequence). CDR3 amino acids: CASSLFPSAGVQGEQYF. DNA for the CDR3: TGTGCCAGCAGCTTATTTCCTTCGGCGGGAGTTCAAGGCGAGCAGTACTTC.

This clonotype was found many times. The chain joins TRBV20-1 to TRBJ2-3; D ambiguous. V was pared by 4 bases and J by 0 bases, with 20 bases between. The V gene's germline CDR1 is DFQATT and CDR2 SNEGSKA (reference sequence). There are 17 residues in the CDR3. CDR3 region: CSAKDPLQRTSTDTQYF. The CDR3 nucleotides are TGCAGTGCTAAAGACCCACTACAGCGCACTAGCACAGATACGCAGTATTTT.

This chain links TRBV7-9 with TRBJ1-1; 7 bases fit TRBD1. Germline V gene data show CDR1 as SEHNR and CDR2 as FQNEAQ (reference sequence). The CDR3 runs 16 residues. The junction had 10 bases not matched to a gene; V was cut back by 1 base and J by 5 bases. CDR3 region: CASSLERGQVGTEAFF. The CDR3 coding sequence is TGTGCCAGCAGCTTAGAGAGGGGGCAGGTGGGAACTGAAGCTTTCTTT. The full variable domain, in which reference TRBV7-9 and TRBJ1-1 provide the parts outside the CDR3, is DTGVSQNPRHKITKRGQNVTFRCDPISEHNRLYWYRQTLGQGPEFLTYFQNEAQLEKSRLLSDRFSAERPKGSFSTLEIQRTEQGDSAMYLCASSLERGQVGTEAFFGQGTRLTVV.

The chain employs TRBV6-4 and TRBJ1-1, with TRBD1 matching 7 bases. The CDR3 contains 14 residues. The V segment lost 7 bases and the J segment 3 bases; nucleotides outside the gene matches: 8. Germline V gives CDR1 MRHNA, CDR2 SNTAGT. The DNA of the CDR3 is TGTGCCAGCATACCCTGGGACAGCCACACTGAAGCTTTCTTT. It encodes CASIPWDSHTEAFF.

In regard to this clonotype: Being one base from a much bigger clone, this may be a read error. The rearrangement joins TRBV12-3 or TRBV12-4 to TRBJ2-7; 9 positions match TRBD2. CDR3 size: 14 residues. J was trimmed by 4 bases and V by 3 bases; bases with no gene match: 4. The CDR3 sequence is CASSFAGGQYEQYF. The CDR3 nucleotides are TGTGCCAGCAGTTTCGCGGGAGGGCAATACGAGCAGTACTTC.

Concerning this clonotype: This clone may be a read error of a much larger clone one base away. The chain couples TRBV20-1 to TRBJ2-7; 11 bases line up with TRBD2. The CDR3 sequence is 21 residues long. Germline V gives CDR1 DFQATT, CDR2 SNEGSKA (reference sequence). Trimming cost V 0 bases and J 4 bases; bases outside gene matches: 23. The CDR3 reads CSARDLSSTTGVSGREYEQYF. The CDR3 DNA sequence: TGCAGTGCTAGAGATCTTAGTAGTACTACCGGGGTTAGCGGGAGGGAATACGAGCAGTACTTC.

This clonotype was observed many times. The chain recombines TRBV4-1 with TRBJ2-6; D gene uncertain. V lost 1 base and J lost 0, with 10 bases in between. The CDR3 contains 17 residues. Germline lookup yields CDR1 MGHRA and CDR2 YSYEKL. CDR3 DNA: TGCGCCAGCAGCCAAGCGACTCAGAGCTCTGGGGCCAACGTCCTGACTTTC. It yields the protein CASSQATQSSGANVLTF.

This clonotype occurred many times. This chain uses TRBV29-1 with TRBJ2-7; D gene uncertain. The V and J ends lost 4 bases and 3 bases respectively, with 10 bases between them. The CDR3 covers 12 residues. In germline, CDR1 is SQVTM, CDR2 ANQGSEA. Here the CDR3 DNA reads TGCAGCGTTGTTGGGCAAAACTACGAGCAGTACTTC. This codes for CSVVGQNYEQYF.

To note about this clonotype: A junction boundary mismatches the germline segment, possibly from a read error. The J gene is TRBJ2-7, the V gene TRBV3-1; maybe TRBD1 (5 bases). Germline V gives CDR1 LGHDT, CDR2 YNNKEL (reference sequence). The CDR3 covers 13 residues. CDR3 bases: TGTGCCAGCAGCCAGGGCAGGGCTCTCGAGCGGTACTTC. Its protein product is CASSQGRALERYF.

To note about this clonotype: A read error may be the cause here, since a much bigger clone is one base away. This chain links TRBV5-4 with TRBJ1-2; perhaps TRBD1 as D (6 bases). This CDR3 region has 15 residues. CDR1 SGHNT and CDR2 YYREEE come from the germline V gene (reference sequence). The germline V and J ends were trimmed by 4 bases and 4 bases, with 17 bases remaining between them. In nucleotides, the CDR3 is TGTGCCAGCAGCCTAGGGGGGCGAAAGGGCTATGGCTACACCTTC. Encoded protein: CASSLGGRKGYGYTF.

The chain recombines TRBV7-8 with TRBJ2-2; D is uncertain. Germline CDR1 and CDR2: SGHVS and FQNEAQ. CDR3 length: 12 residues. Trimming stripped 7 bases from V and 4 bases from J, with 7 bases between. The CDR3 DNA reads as TGTGCCAGCACCCGAGTCACCGGGGAGCTGTTTTTT. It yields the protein CASTRVTGELFF. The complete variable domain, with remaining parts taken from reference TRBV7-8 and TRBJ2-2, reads GAGVSQSPRYKVAKRGQDVALRCDPISGHVSLFWYQQALGQGPEFLTYFQNEAQLDKSGLPSDRFFAERPEGSVSTLKIQRTQQEDSAVYLCASTRVTGELFFGEGSRLTVL.